Shown below are 4 T cell receptor beta chains from a single sample sequenced in a study of spatial heterogeneity in lung cancer. TCRdb reprocessed the 5' RACE reads via MiXCR and lists one record per CDR3 protein. The table has some 44,000 distinct CDR3 sequences, roughly an eighth seen once. The time point denotes: sample taken at primary tumor resection. No cell sorting; template was whole RNA from tumor, lung tissue or PBMC. The sample in question was PBMCs, obtained at surgery. The receptors stem from a male donor with early-stage non-small cell lung cancer.

This clonotype was found many times. The rearrangement uses TRBV20-1 and TRBJ1-1; D ambiguous. The V and J ends lost 6 bases and 2 bases respectively, with 10 bases between them. The CDR3 has 12 residues. Germline V lookup: CDR1 DFQATT, CDR2 SNEGSKA (reference sequence). CDR3 in amino acids: CSAKGANTEAFF. CDR3 DNA: TGCAGTGCGAAAGGTGCCAACACTGAAGCTTTCTTT.

This clonotype was picked up many times. The chain links TRBV20-1 to TRBJ1-6, with TRBD1 as a possible D gene (5 bases). Trimming pared 1 base from V and 15 bases from J, leaving 16 bases between. This CDR3 is built from 13 residues. Germline values: CDR1 DFQATT, CDR2 SNEGSKA (reference sequence). The CDR3 sequence: CSARAQGARFLHF. In nucleotides, the CDR3 is TGCAGTGCTAGAGCCCAGGGAGCTCGTTTCCTCCACTTT.

The sample holds many counts of this clonotype. The V gene is TRBV6-5, the J gene TRBJ1-5; D is possibly TRBD1 (5 bases). The CDR3 spans 13 residues. V lost 2 bases to trimming and J lost 7 bases, with 9 bases between them. CDR1 is MNHEY, CDR2 SVGAGI, per germline. The CDR3 sequence: CASSYGDAQPQHF. The CDR3 DNA sequence: TGTGCCAGCAGTTACGGGGACGCGCAGCCCCAGCATTTT.

The CDR3 sequence is CASSLGQGVNEQFF. The CDR3 DNA reads TGTGCCAGCAGTTTGGGACAGGGGGTGAATGAGCAGTTCTTC. The chain recombines TRBV12-3 or TRBV12-4 with TRBJ2-1; 11 positions match TRBD1. Trimming at V came to 3 bases and at J to 7 bases, leaving 2 bases not matched to a gene. CDR3 length: 14 residues.